The rows below give T cell receptor beta chains drawn from one sample of a study of blood T cells in healthy people across ages. MiXCR, applied by TCRdb to the 5' RACE reads, yields one record per CDR3 protein. The data contain 450,000 to 600,000 distinct CDR3 sequences, about 26% of them singletons. The data were also submitted as part of a second study, on T cells of mothers and their children.

Input material: blood. These receptors were collected from a boy between 2 and 15 years old in good health. CDR3s include the opening cysteine and the closing phenylalanine or tryptophan. D genes are given only for firm matches. For some rows the clone size is stated as once, few or many, or as a class when expanded; others skip it.

>TRBJ2-1|.|13|.|TRBV7-2
CASSLPTLDEQFF
TGTGCCAGCAGCTTGCCCACTTTAGATGAGCAGTTCTTC
>TRBJ1-3|once|13|.|TRBV3-1
CASSNGPGNTIYF
TGTGCCAGCAGTAACGGTCCCGGAAACACCATATATTTT
>TRBJ2-1|few|14|.|TRBV28
CASSPSGDYNEQFF
TGTGCCAGCAGTCCCTCAGGGGACTACAATGAGCAGTTCTTC
>TRBJ1-1|.|11|.|TRBV29-1
CLGREGTEAFF
TGCCTCGGTCGGGAGGGGACTGAAGCTTTCTTT
>TRBJ2-7|few|15|.|TRBV7-8
CACSSPRQASYEQYF
TGTGCCTGCAGCTCGCCCCGACAGGCTTCCTACGAGCAGTACTTC
>TRBJ2-2|.|17|.|TRBV3-1
CASSPGLYDASRGELFF
TGTGCCAGCAGCCCGGGATTATACGACGCCTCACGGGGGGAGCTGTTTTTT
>TRBJ2-1|.|16|TRBD2|TRBV7-2
CASSLGERGGNNEQFF
TGTGCCAGCAGCTTAGGAGAGCGGGGGGGAAACAATGAGCAGTTCTTC
>TRBJ2-7|.|14|TRBD1|TRBV9
CASSVGQGPYEQYF
TGTGCCAGCAGCGTGGGACAGGGTCCCTACGAGCAGTACTTC
>TRBJ2-7|.|15|.|TRBV7-9
CASSSPLGETYEQYF
TGTGCCAGCAGCTCCCCATTAGGGGAGACCTACGAGCAGTACTTC
>TRBJ1-2|few|11|.|TRBV29-1
CSIALRHGYTF
TGCAGTATTGCCTTGAGGCATGGCTACACCTTC
>TRBJ2-7|few|14|TRBD1|TRBV3-1
CASSQPDRGYELYF
TGTGCCAGCAGCCAACCGGACAGGGGTTACGAGCTGTACTTC
>TRBJ2-5|.|14|.|TRBV12-3/TRBV12-4
CASTPLGVQETQYF
TGTGCCAGCACCCCTCTAGGGGTCCAAGAGACCCAGTACTTC
>TRBJ1-1|.|14|.|TRBV24-1
CATSDFTGTTEAFF
TGTGCCACCAGTGATTTCACAGGGACCACTGAAGCTTTCTTT
>TRBJ1-5|few|14|.|TRBV6-5
CASSTDFRSQPQHF
TGTGCCAGCAGTACGGATTTTCGGAGTCAGCCCCAGCATTTT